These T cell receptor beta chains were read from a single sample in a study of shared clonotypes between healthy human individuals. TCRdb keeps only in-frame clones here, not all; method: immunoSEQ multiplex PCR. The profile shows 1.5 million to 2.5 million clones, over 85% of them singletons. The sequenced sample was naive CD8+ T cells sorted from blood. The receptors were gathered from a man aged 18 to 29 in good health. The CDR3 runs from the conserved cysteine through the conserved F or W. D genes are given only for firm matches. A row's size may be missing; if present it is once, few, many or a size class.

d_call j_call clone_size v_call cdr3_nt cdr3_aa
NA TRBJ1-5 NA TRBV27 TGTGCCAGCAGTTTATCAGGGACCAATCAGCCCCAGCATTTT CASSLSGTNQPQHF
NA TRBJ2-1 NA TRBV5-6 TGTGCCAGCAGCTTCAACTGGGAGAGCTCCTACAATGAGCAGTTCTTC CASSFNWESSYNEQFF
TRBD2 TRBJ2-7 NA TRBV5-8 TGTGCCAGCAGCGCCCGCGGGGGGGTAGGGAGCTACGAGCAGTACTTC CASSARGGVGSYEQYF
NA TRBJ2-5 NA TRBV7-9 TGTGCCAGCAGTCCCACAGGGATCCAAGAGACCCAGTACTTC CASSPTGIQETQYF
NA TRBJ1-5 NA TRBV5-6 TGTGCCAGCAGCTCAACCCGACGGGGGTTTAGCAATCAGCCCCAGCATTTT CASSSTRRGFSNQPQHF
TRBD1 TRBJ1-6 NA TRBV11-2 TGTGCCAGCAGCTTAGGAGGACAGGGACTTTATTCACCCCTCCACTTT CASSLGGQGLYSPLHF
NA TRBJ2-3 NA TRBV12-5 TGTGCTAGTGGTTTGACCACAGGGTATACGCAGTATTTT CASGLTTGYTQYF
NA TRBJ2-7 NA TRBV5-6 TGTGCCAGCAGCTTGGTGCCCCATGGGGTCGACGAGCAGTACTTC CASSLVPHGVDEQYF
TRBD1 TRBJ1-2 NA TRBV6-4 TGTGCCAGCAGTGGGTTGACAGGGGATTCGGTTCCTACCTATGGCTACACCTTC CASSGLTGDSVPTYGYTF
NA TRBJ1-1 NA TRBV7-3 TGTGCCAGCAGCTTAAGTGGACAGTTGAACACTGAAGCTTTCTTT CASSLSGQLNTEAFF
NA TRBJ2-7 NA TRBV6-5 TGTGCCAGCAGCCAGGGGCCCTACGAGCAGTACTTC CASSQGPYEQYF
NA TRBJ2-7 NA TRBV4-1 TGCGCCAGCAGCCCCCTCAGCAAGTCCGGCGAGCAGTACTTC CASSPLSKSGEQYF
NA TRBJ2-3 NA TRBV15 TGTGCCACCAGCGGACTGGGGTACACAGATACGCAGTATTTT CATSGLGYTDTQYF
NA TRBJ1-5 NA TRBV19 TGTGCCAGTAGTATGGTGAGGTATTTGCAGCCCCAGCATTTT CASSMVRYLQPQHF
NA TRBJ1-2 NA TRBV28 TGTGCCAGCAGTTTTACGGCGGGGACGGAGATCCTGAAAGTGAAGTATGGCTACACCTTC CASSFTAGTEILKVKYGYTF
NA TRBJ2-1 NA TRBV4-3 TGCGCCAGCAGCCAAGATTTTTCGGGGAGCTCCTACAATGAGCAGTTCTTC CASSQDFSGSSYNEQFF
NA TRBJ2-1 NA TRBV4-1 TGCGCCAGCAGCCAAGTAGGCAGTCGGAGTGAGCAGTTCTTC CASSQVGSRSEQFF
TRBD2 TRBJ2-7 NA TRBV27 TGTGCCAGCAGTCAGACTCCTAGCGGGAGTTACGAGCAGTACTTC CASSQTPSGSYEQYF
TRBD1 TRBJ1-6 NA TRBV7-6 TGTGCCAGCAGTTCCGGGACAGAGAATTCACCCCTCCACTTT CASSSGTENSPLHF
TRBD1 TRBJ2-5 once TRBV30 TGTGCCTGGGGGGGACAGCAAGAGACCCAGTACTTC CAWGGQQETQYF
NA TRBJ2-7 NA TRBV28 TGTGCCAGCAGTTTCGGCGACAGCAACTACGAGCAGTACTTC CASSFGDSNYEQYF
NA TRBJ2-3 NA TRBV2 TGTGCCAGCAGTCCCGGACTACTAAGCACAGATACGCAGTATTTT CASSPGLLSTDTQYF
NA TRBJ2-7 NA TRBV9 TGTGCCAGCAGCTACACCCCTGCCGGCTCCTACGAGCAGTACTTC CASSYTPAGSYEQYF
NA TRBJ2-7 NA TRBV30 TGTGCCTGGCAGGCTGTGTCCTACGAGCAGTACTTC CAWQAVSYEQYF
TRBD1 TRBJ2-7 NA TRBV6-5 TGTGCCAGCAGTCTCCAGGGGGACCCCTACGAGCAGTACTTC CASSLQGDPYEQYF
TRBD1 TRBJ1-4 NA TRBV2 TGTGCCAGCAGCTGGGACCCGGGACAGGGGGCACGGAACGAAAAACTGTTTTTT CASSWDPGQGARNEKLFF
NA TRBJ2-1 NA TRBV7-6 TGTGCCAGCAGCCCGGGGACTTACAATGAGCAGTTCTTC CASSPGTYNEQFF
TRBD1 TRBJ1-2 once TRBV2 TGTGCCAGCAGCGCTAACTACAGGGGAGACTATGGCTACACCTTC CASSANYRGDYGYTF
NA TRBJ1-1 NA TRBV7-9 TGTGCCAGCAGCCACAGGAATAGCATGGGTGAAGCTTTCTTT CASSHRNSMGEAFF
NA TRBJ2-1 NA TRBV6-6 TGTGCCAGCACCCTAGGGACCCGGATTTACAATGAGCAGTTCTTC CASTLGTRIYNEQFF
TRBD1 TRBJ1-4 NA TRBV6-6 TGTGCCAGCAGTTCGACAGGGGCAACTAATGAAAAACTGTTTTTT CASSSTGATNEKLFF